One sample yielded the 32 T cell receptor beta chains listed below, sequenced in a study of identifying expanded T cells in peripheral blood. Clones were read by immunoSEQ multiplex PCR, and TCRdb kept only the in-frame ones, dropping some. The sample includes about 110,000 clones, 88% seen only once; the top ten take 7% to 9%. Sequencing input: blood. Receptors were obtained from a person aged 18-70 years in good health.

The rearrangement links TRBV27 to TRBJ2-1; 13 nucleotides align to TRBD2. This CDR3 has 15 residues. The V gene's germline CDR1 is MNHEY and CDR2 SMNVEV (reference sequence). With 5 bases clipped from V and 8 bases from J, the junction kept 6 bases outside the gene matches. CDR3 in amino acids: CASSHGTSGVYEQFF. The CDR3 DNA sequence: TGTGCCAGCAGTCACGGGACTAGCGGGGTTTATGAGCAGTTCTTC.

The genes are TRBV7-9 and TRBJ2-3; D might be TRBD1 or TRBD2, each matching 6 bases. The V gene lost 1 base and the J gene lost 6 bases, with 17 bases spanning the gap. From germline, CDR1 is SEHNR and CDR2 FQNEAQ (reference sequence). The CDR3 covers 16 residues. CDR3 protein: CASSLGIAGGWDTQYF. The DNA of the CDR3 is TGTGCCAGCAGCTTAGGGATTGCCGGGGGCTGGGATACGCAGTATTTT. The full variable domain, its missing parts supplied by reference TRBV7-9 and TRBJ2-3, is DTGVSQNPRHKITKRGQNVTFRCDPISEHNRLYWYRQTLGQGPEFLTYFQNEAQLEKSRLLSDRFSAERPKGSFSTLEIQRTEQGDSAMYLCASSLGIAGGWDTQYFGPGTRLTVL.

As for this clone: In the same sample, other DNA sequences code for this CDR3. The V and J genes are TRBV2 and TRBJ1-5; the D gene is possibly TRBD1 (5 bases). The CDR3 spans 14 residues. From germline, CDR1 is SNHLY and CDR2 FYNNEI. V dropped 1 base and J dropped 3 bases, with 7 bases sitting between them. The CDR3 coding sequence is TGTGCCAGCAGTGAAGGACAGCCCAATCAGCCCCAGCATTTT. Its translation: CASSEGQPNQPQHF.

The chain couples TRBV7-9 to TRBJ1-1, with D possibly TRBD1 on 6 matching bases. Per the germline V gene, CDR1 is SEHNR and CDR2 is FQNEAQ (reference sequence). The CDR3 contains 16 residues. V was trimmed by 5 bases and J by 0 bases, leaving 16 bases between them. Here the CDR3 DNA reads TGTGCCAGCAGCCCGACAGGAGCCAGTATGAACACTGAAGCTTTCTTT. Amino acid sequence: CASSPTGASMNTEAFF. Variable domain in full (rest from reference TRBV7-9 and TRBJ1-1): DTGVSQNPRHKITKRGQNVTFRCDPISEHNRLYWYRQTLGQGPEFLTYFQNEAQLEKSRLLSDRFSAERPKGSFSTLEIQRTEQGDSAMYLCASSPTGASMNTEAFFGQGTRLTVV.

This chain links TRBV6-1 with TRBJ1-2; D perhaps matches TRBD1 (6 bases). The V gene lost 6 bases and the J gene lost 7 bases, with 15 bases spanning the gap. CDR3 length equals 13 residues. Germline V CDR1 and CDR2: MNHNS, SASEGT. For the CDR3, the DNA is TGTGCCAGCAGGGACAAGGACAGAGGTGGCTACACCTTC. Its translation: CASRDKDRGGYTF.

The J gene is TRBJ2-2, the V gene TRBV7-6; 9 positions match TRBD2. J lost 6 bases, V lost 5 bases, and 13 bases had no gene match. Germline CDR1 SGHVS, CDR2 FNYEAQ. The CDR3 sequence is 17 residues long. Here the CDR3 DNA reads TGTGCCAGCAGCAAAGGATGGAGTCTAGCGGGATCCGGGGAGCTGTTTTTT. It encodes CASSKGWSLAGSGELFF. Full variable domain (remainder filled in from reference TRBV7-6 and TRBJ2-2): GAGVSQSPRYKVTKRGQDVALRCDPISGHVSLYWYRQALGQGPEFLTYFNYEAQQDKSGLPNDRFSAERPEGSISTLTIQRTEQRDSAMYRCASSKGWSLAGSGELFFGEGSRLTVL.

This clone was picked up a small number of times. The chain combines TRBV5-1 with TRBJ2-7, with a weak D call TRBD1 (5 bases). The CDR3 covers 14 residues. Germline CDR1 is SGHRS and CDR2 is YFSETQ. Between the trimmed V and J ends, which lost 4 bases and 4 bases, there was a span of 15 bases. CDR3 loop: CASSEDTLSYEQYF. The DNA for the CDR3 is TGCGCCAGCAGCGAGGACACTCTGTCTTACGAGCAGTACTTC. Full variable domain (missing parts from reference TRBV5-1 and TRBJ2-7): KAGVTQTPRYLIKTRGQQVTLSCSPISGHRSVSWYQQTPGQGLQFLFEYFSETQRNKGNFPGRFSGRQFSNSRSEMNVSTLELGDSALYLCASSEDTLSYEQYFGPGTRLTVT.

V usage is TRBV27 and J usage is TRBJ1-5; D call uncertain. Between the trimmed V and J ends, which lost 5 bases and 5 bases, there was a span of 13 bases. The CDR3 spans 14 residues. CDR1 is MNHEY and CDR2 is SMNVEV in the germline V gene (reference sequence). The DNA of the CDR3 is TGTGCCAGCAGTCTACTCGCCACCCATCAGCCCCAGCATTTT. Translating gives CASSLLATHQPQHF.

The rearrangement joins TRBV7-9 to TRBJ1-6; D is unclear. The CDR3 is 16 amino acids. The ends were cut back, 1 base at V and 8 bases at J, with 15 bases in the middle. Per germline, CDR1 SEHNR and CDR2 FQNEAQ (reference sequence). This CDR3 is CASSLGGSRAYSPLHF. The CDR3 DNA sequence: TGTGCCAGCAGCTTAGGTGGGTCTCGAGCATATTCACCCCTCCACTTT.

The V gene is TRBV4-2, the J gene TRBJ1-1, with 9 bases lining up with TRBD1. The CDR3 length is 17 residues. After removal of 4 bases from V and 3 bases from J, the junction contained 12 bases not matched to a gene. The germline V gene has CDR1 LGHNA and CDR2 YNFKEQ. This CDR3 is CASSPQPGQGRDTEAFF. Written as DNA, the CDR3 is TGTGCCAGCAGCCCCCAACCGGGACAGGGTCGGGACACTGAAGCTTTCTTT.

This chain uses TRBV6-5 with TRBJ2-5, with D uncertain. The CDR3 totals 14 residues. Looked up from germline, CDR1 is MNHEY and CDR2 is SVGAGI. Trimming took off 7 bases at V and 4 bases at J, with 16 bases between the two ends. CDR3 region: CASTPSGLGETQYF. Here the CDR3 DNA reads TGTGCCAGCACTCCCTCGGGTCTTGGAGAGACCCAGTACTTC.

The rearrangement joins TRBV7-9 to TRBJ2-7; 7 bases line up with TRBD1. This CDR3 is built from 14 residues. Germline lookup yields CDR1 SEHNR and CDR2 FQNEAQ (reference sequence). V gave up 3 bases and J gave up 5 bases; unmatched junction bases: 7. The CDR3 here is CASSFNRGQDEQYF. The CDR3 coding sequence is TGTGCCAGCAGCTTCAACAGGGGCCAGGACGAGCAGTACTTC.

This sequence joins TRBV7-8 and TRBJ2-7; D remains ambiguous. Germline V gene sequence: CDR1 SGHVS, CDR2 FQNEAQ. This CDR3 region has 15 residues. The V end lost 1 base, the J end lost 3 bases, and 13 bases lay between the germline ends. CDR3: CASSLVSGHDYEQYF. The DNA of the CDR3 is TGTGCCAGCAGCTTAGTGTCCGGTCACGACTACGAGCAGTACTTC.

This clone was seen just once. The chain links TRBV6-6 to TRBJ2-5; TRBD1 or TRBD2 may be the D gene (7 bases each). The CDR3 covers 15 residues. The germline gives CDR1 MNHNY, CDR2 SVGAGI (reference sequence). Trimming pared 5 bases from V and 5 bases from J, leaving 18 bases between. The chain's CDR3 is CASSPQGGAGETQYF. The CDR3 nucleotides read TGTGCCAGCAGTCCCCAGGGGGGGGCAGGGGAGACCCAGTACTTC.

V is TRBV21-1 and J is TRBJ1-1; the tabulated D call, TRBD1, remains unverified against the DNA. TRBV21-1 counts as a pseudogene. CDR3 length: 18 amino acids. For the CDR3, the DNA is TGTGCCAGCAGCAAAGGGGGATCTCTGAGGGGGCTGAACACTGAAGCTTTCTTT. It is translated as CASSKGGSLRGLNTEAFF.

In this sample, this clone turned up once. This rearrangement joins TRBV9 to TRBJ1-4, with 7 bases identical to TRBD1. After removal of 3 bases from V and 7 bases from J, the junction contained 12 bases not matched to a gene. Germline V CDR1 and CDR2: SGDLS, YYNGEE. CDR3 length: 16 residues. The DNA for the CDR3 is TGTGCCAGCAGCGCAGACCCCGGGACAGACCTTGAAAAACTGTTTTTT. Protein product: CASSADPGTDLEKLFF.

V and J are TRBV18 and TRBJ2-6, with D unresolved. The V end lost 2 bases, the J end lost 0 bases, and 5 bases lay between the germline ends. Germline lookup yields CDR1 KGHSH and CDR2 LQKENI. CDR3 length equals 15 residues. The CDR3 DNA reads TGTGCCAGCTCACCAGTCAACTCTGGGGCCAACGTCCTGACTTTC. Translation gives CASSPVNSGANVLTF.

J is TRBJ2-1 and V is TRBV28; D is perhaps TRBD1 (5 bases). CDR3 length equals 13 residues. Trimming took 8 bases from V and 3 from J, leaving 11 bases between them. Per germline, CDR1 MDHEN and CDR2 SYDVKM. The CDR3 coding sequence is TGTGCCAGCCGTCAGGGTTACTACAATGAGCAGTTCTTC. It translates to CASRQGYYNEQFF.

The gene calls are TRBV27 and TRBJ2-5; 12 nucleotides agree with TRBD2. Germline V gives CDR1 MNHEY, CDR2 SMNVEV (reference sequence). J was trimmed by 4 bases and V by 5 bases; bases with no gene match: 5. This CDR3 spans 15 amino acids. CDR3 nucleotide sequence: TGTGCCAGCAGTCGGTGGACTAGCGGGGCAGAGACCCAGTACTTC. As protein: CASSRWTSGAETQYF.

The chain uses TRBV6-5 and TRBJ2-7, with D uncertain. The CDR3 covers 14 residues. Trimming stripped 3 bases from V and 0 bases from J, with 9 bases between. Looked up from germline, CDR1 is MNHEY and CDR2 is SVGAGI. CDR3: CASSYRTASYEQYF. The CDR3, as DNA: TGTGCCAGCAGTTATAGGACGGCCTCCTACGAGCAGTACTTC.

V usage is TRBV28 and J usage is TRBJ1-5, with unresolved D. CDR1 and CDR2 (germline): MDHEN, SYDVKM. The CDR3 runs 11 residues. Between the trimmed V and J ends, which lost 2 bases and 7 bases, there was a span of 3 bases. The CDR3 bases are TGTGCCAGCAGTTTAAGGCAGCCCCAGCATTTT. Translated, it gives CASSLRQPQHF.

The V and J genes are TRBV12-5 and TRBJ2-1; 9 nucleotides line up with TRBD2. The V gene's germline CDR1 is LGHNT and CDR2 FRNRAP. The CDR3 is 18 residues long. The V gene end was trimmed by 2 bases and the J gene end by 0 bases; junction bases not matched to a gene: 8. The CDR3 nucleotides read TGTGCTAGTGGTTTGTCCAAGACTAGCGGTACCTCCTACAATGAGCAGTTCTTC. It is translated as CASGLSKTSGTSYNEQFF.

This chain uses TRBV7-9 with TRBJ2-1, with D unclear. CDR3 length equals 11 residues. V lost 1 base to trimming and J lost 10 bases, with 5 bases between them. Germline lookup yields CDR1 SEHNR and CDR2 FQNEAQ (reference sequence). This CDR3 reads CASSLEWEQFF. CDR3 sequence (DNA): TGTGCCAGCAGCTTAGAGTGGGAGCAGTTCTTC.

V gene TRBV27 combines with J gene TRBJ2-5, with 7 positions matching TRBD1. Unmatched junction bases numbered 5, after V lost 2 bases and J lost 5 bases. Germline V gives CDR1 MNHEY, CDR2 SMNVEV (reference sequence). CDR3 length: 14 residues. For the CDR3, the DNA is TGTGCCAGCAGTTTAGCGAGGGGGCGTGAGACCCAGTACTTC. Translation gives CASSLARGRETQYF.

The chain links TRBV9 to TRBJ1-1; D is possibly TRBD1 (5 bases). The CDR3 loop spans 14 amino acids. Per the germline V gene, CDR1 is SGDLS and CDR2 is YYNGEE. With 1 base removed from V and 3 bases from J, the gap between germline ends came to 10 bases. The CDR3 is CASSVSLGDTEAFF. The DNA of the CDR3 is TGTGCCAGCAGCGTAAGTCTGGGGGACACTGAAGCTTTCTTT.

This rearrangement joins TRBV7-8 to TRBJ2-2; no reliable D call. Between the trimmed V and J ends, which lost 1 base and 3 bases, there was a span of 6 bases. The CDR3 sequence is 14 residues long. CDR1 and CDR2 (germline): SGHVS, FQNEAQ. The CDR3 DNA is TGTGCCAGCAGCTTAGAAAGCGACACCGGGGAGCTGTTTTTT. Translating gives CASSLESDTGELFF.

The gene calls are TRBV4-2 and TRBJ1-1, with D perhaps TRBD1 (5 bases). This CDR3 has 14 amino acids. Trimming stripped 0 bases from V and 5 bases from J, with 10 bases between. Germline V CDR1 and CDR2: LGHNA, YNFKEQ. The CDR3 DNA is TGTGCCAGCAGCCAAGATGAGGGGCGTACTGAAGCTTTCTTT. It translates to CASSQDEGRTEAFF.

The chain couples TRBV5-1 to TRBJ2-6, with D hard to call. The CDR3 has 15 residues. Germline V lookup: CDR1 SGHRS, CDR2 YFSETQ. The V end lost 2 bases, the J end lost 0 bases, and 6 bases lay between the germline ends. The CDR3 here is CASSLYTSGANVLTF. The CDR3 DNA reads as TGCGCCAGCAGCTTATATACCTCTGGGGCCAACGTCCTGACTTTC.

J is TRBJ1-1 and V is TRBV19; the D is unclear. Per germline, CDR1 LNHDA and CDR2 SQIVND (reference sequence). The CDR3 is made up of 15 amino acids. The V end was cut by 5 bases, the J end by 5 bases, with 18 bases between. The CDR3 protein is CASSRLWGGKTEAFF. The CDR3 DNA follows: TGTGCCAGTAGTCGGCTTTGGGGAGGAAAAACTGAAGCTTTCTTT.

V gene TRBV7-9 combines with J gene TRBJ2-4; D might be TRBD1 (5 bases). There are 18 residues in the CDR3. Trimming removed 1 base at V and 0 bases at J, with 16 bases between. From germline, CDR1 is SEHNR and CDR2 FQNEAQ (reference sequence). CDR3 DNA sequence: TGTGCCAGCAGCTTAGTGACAGAAAAGACCATAGCCAAAAACATTCAGTACTTC. The encoded protein is CASSLVTEKTIAKNIQYF.

The chain links TRBV30 to TRBJ1-4, with D perhaps matching TRBD1 (5 bases). The CDR3 contains 14 residues. The germline CDR1 and CDR2 sequences are GTSNPN and SVGIG (reference sequence). Trimming took off 3 bases at V and 7 bases at J, with 15 bases between the two ends. The CDR3 DNA sequence: TGTGCCTGGAGGCGTGGCCAGAGGGGTGAAAAACTGTTTTTT. Its protein is CAWRRGQRGEKLFF.

The table lists this clone with a count of one. The chain joins TRBV13 to TRBJ2-2; 10 bases agree with TRBD2. V dropped 3 bases and J dropped 0; count of bases not matched to a gene: 4. The CDR3 is 17 residues long. From germline, CDR1 is PRHDT and CDR2 FYEKMQ (reference sequence). This CDR3 is CASSLGLAPTNTGELFF. The CDR3 nucleotides are TGTGCCAGCAGCTTGGGACTAGCGCCAACGAACACCGGGGAGCTGTTTTTT.